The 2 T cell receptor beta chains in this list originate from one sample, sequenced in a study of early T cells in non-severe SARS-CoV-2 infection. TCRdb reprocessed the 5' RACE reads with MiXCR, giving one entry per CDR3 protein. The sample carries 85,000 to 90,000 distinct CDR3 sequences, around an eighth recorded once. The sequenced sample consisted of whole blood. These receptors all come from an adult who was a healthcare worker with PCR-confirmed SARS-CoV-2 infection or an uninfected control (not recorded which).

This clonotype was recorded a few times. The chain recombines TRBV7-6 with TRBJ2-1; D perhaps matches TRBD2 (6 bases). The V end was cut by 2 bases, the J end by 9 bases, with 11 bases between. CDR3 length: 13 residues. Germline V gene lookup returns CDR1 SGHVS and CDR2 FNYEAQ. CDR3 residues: CASSLPGLVEQFF. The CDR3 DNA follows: TGTGCCAGCAGCTTACCGGGACTGGTTGAGCAGTTCTTC.

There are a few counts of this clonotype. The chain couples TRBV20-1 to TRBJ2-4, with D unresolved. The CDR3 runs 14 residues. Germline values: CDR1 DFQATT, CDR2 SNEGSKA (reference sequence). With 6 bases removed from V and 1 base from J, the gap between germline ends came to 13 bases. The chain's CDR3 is CSAEKRVAKNIQYF. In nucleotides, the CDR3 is TGCAGTGCAGAAAAAAGGGTTGCCAAAAACATTCAGTACTTC.